This TCR beta chain came from a study of shared clonotypes between healthy human individuals. Study background: Participating donors consisted of a couple of women and a few men aged 18 to 49.

The CDR3 runs 15 residues. CDR1 is KGHSH, CDR2 LQKENI, per germline. V lost 3 bases and J lost 6, with 18 bases in between. This clone was found a few times. At deep level, the assay was performed. Assay used: immunoSEQ multiplex PCR; TCRdb lists only in-frame clones, some missing. The sample shows about 670,000 clones, about two thirds of them seen only once. The chain is built from TRBV18 and TRBJ2-7; D may be TRBD1 or TRBD2 (6 bases each). The sequence was collected from a woman in her 30s in good health. Sample: memory CD4+ T cells sorted from blood. Stated subset: CD45RA-negative fraction. CDR3 sequence: CASSPDRRRGGEQYF. In nucleotides, the CDR3 is TGTGCCAGCTCACCCGACAGGAGGAGGGGTGGCGAGCAGTACTTC.